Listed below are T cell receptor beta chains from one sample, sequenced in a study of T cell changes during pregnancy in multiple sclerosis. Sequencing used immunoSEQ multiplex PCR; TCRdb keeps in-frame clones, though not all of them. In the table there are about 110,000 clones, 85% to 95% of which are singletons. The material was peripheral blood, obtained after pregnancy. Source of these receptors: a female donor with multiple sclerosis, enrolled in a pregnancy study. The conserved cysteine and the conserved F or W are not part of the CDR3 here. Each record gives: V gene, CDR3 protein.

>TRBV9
ASSVGLTSGQETQY
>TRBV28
ASSTPGTGREKLF
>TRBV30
AWSRGGEKLF
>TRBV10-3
AISDPGVSSTDTQY
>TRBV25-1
ASRQGRYEQY
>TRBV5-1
ASSLAGTGPMNTEAF
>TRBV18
ASSPGQGNTGELF
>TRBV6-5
ASSYRGVGYT
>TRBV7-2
ASSLWGSRGEKLF
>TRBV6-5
ASAAGTSETDTQY
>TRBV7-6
ASSFILAGAAADTQY
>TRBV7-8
ASSLVGQLYEQY
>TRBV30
AWRGEETQY
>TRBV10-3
AIKAGGNTGELF
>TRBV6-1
ASSEYPLGGEKLF
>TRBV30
AWSVEANQPQH
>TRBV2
ASSELAGRGGYT
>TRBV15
ATGRAGETQY
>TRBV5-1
ASRPSGITDTQY
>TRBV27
ASKTGEGSTEAF
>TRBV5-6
ASSVPGQGAGGYT
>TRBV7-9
ASRSRTGGLNTEAF
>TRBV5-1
ASSFPGQGTYGYT
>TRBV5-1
ASSSGPTGVVGDTQY
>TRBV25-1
ASSVWGPGGELF
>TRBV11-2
ASSYRQGPNEKLF
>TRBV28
ASSLQGQGRGENGYT
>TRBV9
ASSVRVALAGELF
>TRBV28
ASSPYGTGSYEQY
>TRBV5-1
ASSSGLAGSNNEQF
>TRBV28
ASRTQGAQETQY
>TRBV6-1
ASSVWQNTEAF
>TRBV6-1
ASSEAHPGNYGYT
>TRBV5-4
ASSPTSGRDNEQF
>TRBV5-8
ASTDRGRINYGYT
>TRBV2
ASSEELAGLGETQY
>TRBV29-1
SVEGRRSQETQY
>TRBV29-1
SVEGGVGYGYT
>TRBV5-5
ASSTRQDSEQY
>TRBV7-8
ASSPRSHAGNTIY
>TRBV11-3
ASSLGGSSYEQY
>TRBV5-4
ASSSGASINEKLF
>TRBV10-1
ASSEYAAGQGSSNEKLF
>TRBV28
ASTSQRYQETQY
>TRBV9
ASSVGGTGPVALH
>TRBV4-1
ASKAQTGLGDTQY
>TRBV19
ASSSLGGQGRSEAF
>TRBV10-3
AISPLTGELF
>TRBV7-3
ASSPGRVETQY